Listed below are T cell receptor beta chains from one sample, sequenced in a study of blood T cell repertoires in COVID-19. Using immunoSEQ multiplex PCR, the repertoire was profiled, and TCRdb retains in-frame clones only, with some absent. The table lists roughly 70,000 clones, 70% to 90% of them singletons. Sequencing used peripheral blood. The receptor set was obtained from a man in his sixties or seventies with active COVID-19. The CDR3 runs from the conserved cysteine through the conserved F or W. D genes are given only for firm matches. Some rows mark clone size as missing; the rest say once, few, many or name a class of expanded clone.

size,V,J,D,DNA,CDR3
NA,TRBV11-3,TRBJ2-7,NA,TGTGCCAGCAGCCCCGTGGGGTTGACAGGCTACGAGCAGTACTTC,CASSPVGLTGYEQYF
NA,TRBV30,TRBJ2-7,NA,TGTGCCTGGAAGGGGGGGCAGGGGGCCCGGGAGCAGTACTTC,CAWKGGQGAREQYF
few,TRBV6-5,TRBJ2-5,TRBD1,TGTGCCAGCAGTCCCACACAGGGGGTGGGAGAGACCCAGTACTTC,CASSPTQGVGETQYF
NA,TRBV18,TRBJ2-7,NA,TGTGCCAGCTCACCCAGGGGGGTAAACTACGAGCAGTACTTC,CASSPRGVNYEQYF
NA,TRBV18,TRBJ2-1,TRBD2,TGTGCCAGCTCACCGACTAGCGGAAATGAGCAGTTCTTC,CASSPTSGNEQFF
NA,TRBV30,TRBJ2-7,TRBD1,TGTGCCTGGAATGTACCGGACAGGTACTCCTACGAGCAGTACTTC,CAWNVPDRYSYEQYF
NA,TRBV15,TRBJ1-2,NA,TGTGCCACCAGCAGAGGGGGCCAGGGCGGAAGATATGGCTACACCTTC,CATSRGGQGGRYGYTF
NA,TRBV7-3,TRBJ1-1,NA,TGTGCCAGCAGCCGGGAGGGGTCCTATCACACTGAAGCTTTCTTT,CASSREGSYHTEAFF
NA,TRBV4-2,TRBJ2-2,TRBD2,TGTGCCAGCAGCCAAGGGCTAGCGGGAGGGGTGGACACCGGGGAGCTGTTTTTT,CASSQGLAGGVDTGELFF
NA,TRBV15,TRBJ2-2,NA,TGTGCCACCAGCCCAGGGGGGTTTGCCGGGGAGCTGTTTTTT,CATSPGGFAGELFF
NA,TRBV5-4,TRBJ1-5,NA,TGTGCCAGCAGCATCTCCGGGGGGTCAGGGCCCCAGCATTTT,CASSISGGSGPQHF
NA,TRBV19,TRBJ2-1,TRBD2,TGTGCCAGTAGCGGGGGGCGGGAGGGCCGGCTCAATGAGCAGTTCTTC,CASSGGREGRLNEQFF
NA,TRBV4-1,TRBJ2-5,NA,TGCGCCAGCAGCCAAAGTCCAGCGGGAGGCACAGGGGGGCAAGAGACCCAGTACTTC,CASSQSPAGGTGGQETQYF
NA,TRBV6-5,TRBJ2-5,NA,TGTGCCAGCAGGGGGCCAGCTGGAGAGACCCAGTACTTC,CASRGPAGETQYF
NA,TRBV5-1,TRBJ2-5,TRBD2,TGCGCCAGCAGCCGCGGGACTAGCGGGCGGGAGACCCAGTACTTC,CASSRGTSGRETQYF
NA,TRBV11-3,TRBJ2-5,NA,TGTGCCAGCAGCTTAGTGGCCCAAGAGACCCAGTACTTC,CASSLVAQETQYF
NA,TRBV19,TRBJ1-5,TRBD1,TGTGCCAGTAGTATGCAGGGGGTTAGCGATCAGCCCCAGCATTTT,CASSMQGVSDQPQHF
NA,TRBV15,TRBJ2-7,TRBD1,TGTGCCACCAGCCCCCACGCCACAGGGGCTACCTACGAGCAGTACTTC,CATSPHATGATYEQYF
NA,TRBV30,TRBJ2-2,TRBD2,TGTGCCTGGACTGGGCTAGCGGGCACCGGGGAGCTGTTTTTT,CAWTGLAGTGELFF
NA,TRBV19,TRBJ1-1,NA,TGTGCCACCCGTGCCCCGGCAAGGGGGATGAACACTGAAGCTTTCTTT,CATRAPARGMNTEAFF
NA,TRBV24-1,TRBJ1-2,TRBD1,TGTGCCACCGAAAGGACAGGGACTGGGGGCTACACCTTC,CATERTGTGGYTF
NA,TRBV7-2,TRBJ2-2,NA,TGTGCCAGCAGCACTCGGGTGGGCCGGGGCGGGGAGCTGTTTTTT,CASSTRVGRGGELFF
NA,TRBV7-4,TRBJ2-4,TRBD2,TGTGCCAGCAGCCCCGGACTAGCGGGAGGCCCACGGCGGCCCATTCAGTACTTC,CASSPGLAGGPRRPIQYF
NA,TRBV19,TRBJ1-2,NA,TGTGCCAGTAGTATAGTGGGGGGATCGGGCGGCTACACCTTC,CASSIVGGSGGYTF
once,TRBV19,TRBJ1-3,NA,TGTGCCAGTACGTGGGGGCCTGGAAACACCATATATTTT,CASTWGPGNTIYF
NA,TRBV27,TRBJ1-1,NA,TGTGCCAGCCGGGGGGGTTACGCTGAAGCTTTCTTT,CASRGGYAEAFF
many,TRBV21-1,TRBJ1-2,NA,TGTGCCAGCAGCCCCGGGCGGGGGGCCAGGGACTATGGCTACACCTTC,CASSPGRGARDYGYTF
NA,TRBV14,TRBJ2-2,TRBD1,TGTGCCAGCAGCCAGGACAGGGGGCGCCGTACCGGGGAGCTGTTTTTT,CASSQDRGRRTGELFF
NA,TRBV7-2,TRBJ2-5,TRBD2,TGTGCCAGCAGCCCTGGGGCTAGCGGGAGGGGCGTGGGGGAGACCCAGTACTTC,CASSPGASGRGVGETQYF
NA,TRBV30,TRBJ1-1,TRBD1,TGTGCCTGGAGTGTCCCTGTAACAGGGGGCAACACTGAAGCTTTCTTT,CAWSVPVTGGNTEAFF
few,TRBV19,TRBJ1-2,TRBD1,TGTGCCAGTAGTGCGGACAGGGGGCACGGTGGCTACACCTTC,CASSADRGHGGYTF
few,TRBV4-3,TRBJ2-7,TRBD1,TGCGCCAGCAGCCTCGGACAGGGATTAGACGAGCAGTACTTC,CASSLGQGLDEQYF
NA,TRBV4-3,TRBJ2-5,TRBD2,TGCGCCAGCAGCCAAGGTGGGACTAGCGGGAGTCGGGAGACCCAGTACTTC,CASSQGGTSGSRETQYF
NA,TRBV30,TRBJ2-2,NA,TGTGCCTCCAACGCGGACACCGGGGAGCTGTTTTTT,CASNADTGELFF
NA,TRBV5-4,TRBJ2-7,NA,TGTGCCAGCAGCCCCGAGGAAGCAGGGCCTTCCTACGAGCAGTACTTC,CASSPEEAGPSYEQYF
many,TRBV6-5,TRBJ2-1,TRBD2,TGTGCCAGCACCGCGCTAGCGGGAGTCTATGAGCAGTTCTTC,CASTALAGVYEQFF
NA,TRBV7-2,TRBJ2-1,TRBD2,TGTGCCAGCAGCTTAGTGGGGGGGTCCTCCAATGAGCAGTTCTTC,CASSLVGGSSNEQFF
NA,TRBV27,TRBJ1-2,NA,TGTGCCAGCGGCACACGACTAGACTATGGCTACACCTTC,CASGTRLDYGYTF
NA,TRBV9,TRBJ2-4,TRBD2,TGTGCCAGCAGCCCTCCCGGGGGGGCCAAAAACATTCAGTACTTC,CASSPPGGAKNIQYF
NA,TRBV11-3,TRBJ1-4,TRBD1,TGTGCCAGCAGCCGAACAGGGGCTGAAAAACTGTTTTTT,CASSRTGAEKLFF
NA,TRBV4-3,TRBJ2-6,NA,TGCGCCAGCAGCCCGACTAGTTCCCCTGGGGCCAACGTCCTGACTTTC,CASSPTSSPGANVLTF
NA,TRBV7-6,TRBJ1-3,TRBD1,TGTGCCAGCAGCTTACCCACAGGGGAGGGAAACACCATATATTTT,CASSLPTGEGNTIYF
NA,TRBV19,TRBJ2-1,NA,TGTGCCAGTAGTTGGGCGGGAAGGCGAGCCGATGAGCAGTTCTTC,CASSWAGRRADEQFF
once,TRBV6-5,TRBJ2-5,NA,TGTGCCAGCAGTTACGTGGGGGGCCAAGAGACCCAGTACTTC,CASSYVGGQETQYF